Described below is a single T cell receptor beta chain sequence and its context. These data come from a study of T cell responses to AZD1222 COVID-19 vaccine. The method was immunoSEQ multiplex PCR; TCRdb's version includes in-frame clones alone and lacks a portion of them. The sample contains 170,000 or so clones, about 85% of which appear only once. This CDR3 contains 14 residues. Germline V CDR1 and CDR2: MNHEY, SVGAGI. The V and J ends lost 5 bases and 7 bases respectively, with 18 bases between them. The TCR was taken from an adult in good health. The genes are TRBV6-5 and TRBJ2-7, with D unresolved. Sample: peripheral blood, taken on day 0 of AZD1222 vaccination. CDR3 DNA sequence: TGTGCCAGCAGTCCTAACTCTAAGCTGGGAGAGCAGTACTTC. Translating it yields CASSPNSKLGEQYF.